The 28 T cell receptor beta chains listed next were all sequenced from one sample in a study of blood T cell repertoires in COVID-19. The data were produced by immunoSEQ multiplex PCR, yet TCRdb's version contains in-frame clones alone and is incomplete. The sample consists of approximately 190,000 clones, over 75% of them appearing once. The sample was peripheral blood. The receptors come from a middle-aged man with acute or convalescent COVID-19.

With respect to this clone: One end of the junction varies from germline; a read error may be responsible. The DNA for the CDR3 is TGCGCCAGCAGCGCCTCAGTAAACAGTGAAGCTTTCTTT. Protein product: CASSASVNSEAFF. The chain couples TRBV5-1 to TRBJ1-1; D not certain. Germline V gene data show CDR1 as SGHRS and CDR2 as YFSETQ. The CDR3 is made up of 13 amino acids.

This chain links TRBV11-2 with TRBJ2-7, with 7 bases identical to TRBD1. Unmatched junction bases numbered 2, after V lost 2 bases and J lost 1 base. CDR3 length equals 14 residues. The germline gives CDR1 SGHAT, CDR2 FQNNGV. CDR3 DNA: TGTGCCAGCAGCTTAAGGGGGCAATCCTACGAGCAGTACTTC. Translating gives CASSLRGQSYEQYF.

The table lists this clone with a few counts. The gene calls are TRBV19 and TRBJ2-2; 8 bases match TRBD2. From germline, CDR1 is LNHDA and CDR2 SQIVND (reference sequence). Trimming cost V 8 bases and J 7 bases; bases outside gene matches: 9. This CDR3 contains 14 residues. The CDR3 here is CASGSGEVIGELFF. The CDR3 DNA sequence: TGTGCCAGTGGTAGCGGGGAAGTTATCGGGGAGCTGTTTTTT.

J is TRBJ2-1 and V is TRBV3-1 (or the pseudogene TRBV3-2); 7 nucleotides agree with TRBD2. The germline CDR1 and CDR2 sequences are LGHDT and YNNKEL (reference sequence). The CDR3 runs 13 residues. V gave up 1 base and J gave up 12 bases; unmatched junction bases: 6. CDR3 region: CASSQAAGPGQFF. CDR3 coding DNA: TGTGCCAGCAGCCAAGCAGCGGGGCCGGGGCAGTTCTTC.

The chain is built from TRBV6-7 and TRBJ1-1; D gene uncertain. TRBV6-7 falls under the ORF class, with uncertain function. With 6 bases removed from V and 0 bases from J, the gap between germline ends came to 8 bases. The CDR3 runs to 13 residues. This CDR3 is CASSAQLNTEAFF. The CDR3 region has the DNA TGTGCCAGCAGCGCACAGCTGAACACTGAAGCTTTCTTT.

V usage is TRBV10-1 and J usage is TRBJ2-1; TRBD2 aligns across 8 bases. The junction had 3 bases not matched to a gene; V was cut back by 5 bases and J by 6 bases. This CDR3 has 13 amino acids. The germline CDR1 and CDR2 sequences are WNHNN and SYGVQD (reference sequence). As DNA, the CDR3 is TGCGCCAGCAGTCTAGCGGGTAGCAATGAGCAGTTCTTC. It yields the protein CASSLAGSNEQFF.

The count of this clone is one. The chain has TRBV6-5 and TRBJ2-2; maybe TRBD2 (7 bases). Germline lookup yields CDR1 MNHEY and CDR2 SVGAGI. V gave up 4 bases and J gave up 6 bases, with 18 bases separating them. This CDR3 region has 16 residues. This CDR3 reads CASSWLKGGQAGELFF. Here the CDR3 DNA reads TGTGCCAGCAGTTGGCTCAAGGGGGGGCAGGCCGGGGAGCTGTTTTTT.

The V and J genes are TRBV28 and TRBJ2-1; D is possibly TRBD2 (5 bases). This CDR3 spans 14 amino acids. Germline values: CDR1 MDHEN, CDR2 SYDVKM. V lost 5 bases and J 0 bases, leaving 8 bases between the germline ends. The CDR3 loop reads CASSVGVSYNEQFF. In DNA form, the CDR3 reads TGTGCCAGCAGTGTGGGAGTCTCCTACAATGAGCAGTTCTTC.

This chain links TRBV10-3 with TRBJ1-1; tentatively, D is TRBD1 (6 bases). Germline V CDR1 and CDR2: ENHRY, SYGVKD. V lost 6 bases to trimming and J lost 3 bases, with 11 bases between them. There are 13 residues in the CDR3. CDR3 residues: CAIRRQEDTEAFF. The CDR3 DNA is TGTGCCATCAGGCGACAGGAAGACACTGAAGCTTTCTTT.

The CDR3 DNA reads TGCGCCAGCAGCTTGTACAGGACGAACACCGGGGAGCTGTTTTTT. It is translated as CASSLYRTNTGELFF. The chain links TRBV5-1 to TRBJ2-2; TRBD1 is a possible D gene (5 bases). The germline V gene encodes CDR1 SGHRS and CDR2 YFSETQ. The V and J ends lost 1 base and 0 bases respectively, with 7 bases between them. This CDR3 is 15 amino acids long. Full variable domain (outside the CDR3, taken from reference TRBV5-1 and TRBJ2-2): KAGVTQTPRYLIKTRGQQVTLSCSPISGHRSVSWYQQTPGQGLQFLFEYFSETQRNKGNFPGRFSGRQFSNSRSEMNVSTLELGDSALYLCASSLYRTNTGELFFGEGSRLTVL.

The rearrangement joins TRBV12-3 or TRBV12-4 to TRBJ1-5, with 7 bases fitting TRBD1. V gave up 6 bases and J gave up 6 bases; unmatched junction bases: 2. The CDR3 runs 12 residues. CDR3 loop: CASRQGIQPQHF. For the CDR3, the DNA is TGTGCCAGCAGACAGGGGATTCAGCCCCAGCATTTT.

J is TRBJ1-6 and V is TRBV19, with 7 nucleotides matching TRBD1. Germline V gene sequence: CDR1 LNHDA, CDR2 SQIVND (reference sequence). The V segment lost 4 bases and the J segment 7 bases; nucleotides outside the gene matches: 16. This CDR3 is 18 amino acids long. CDR3 protein: CASSKGAGFLSWNSPLHF. Here the CDR3 DNA reads TGTGCCAGTAGTAAGGGGGCAGGGTTCTTATCCTGGAATTCACCCCTCCACTTT.

As regards this clone: Additional DNA sequences in this sample encode the identical CDR3. This chain links TRBV12-3 or TRBV12-4 with TRBJ1-1; D perhaps matches TRBD1 (5 bases). The V gene lost 1 base and the J gene lost 3 bases, with 6 bases spanning the gap. There are 13 residues in the CDR3. CDR3 in DNA: TGTGCCAGCAGTTTAGGGGGGGACACTGAAGCTTTCTTT. It specifies CASSLGGDTEAFF.

This clone came up once. V is TRBV5-1 and J is TRBJ2-7; TRBD1 might be the D (6 bases). Germline V gene sequence: CDR1 SGHRS, CDR2 YFSETQ. CDR3 length: 14 residues. The V end was cut by 3 bases, the J end by 6 bases, with 16 bases between. The CDR3 protein is CASSSGVRGAEQYV. The CDR3 coding sequence is TGCGCCAGCAGCTCAGGGGTTAGAGGGGCCGAGCAGTACGTC.

This chain uses TRBV7-6 with TRBJ2-7, with TRBD2 as a possible D gene (6 bases). V was trimmed by 1 base and J by 6 bases, leaving 13 bases between them. CDR1 is SGHVS and CDR2 is FNYEAQ in the germline V gene. The CDR3 totals 14 residues. In nucleotides, the CDR3 is TGTGCCAGCAGCTTAGTCGGGGGAGGAGGCGAGCAGTACTTC. This sequence encodes CASSLVGGGGEQYF.

This rearrangement joins TRBV29-1 to TRBJ2-1; 10 bases map to TRBD2. Per the germline V gene, CDR1 is SQVTM and CDR2 is ANQGSEA. Trimming took 7 bases from V and 2 from J; bases not matched to a gene: 5. The CDR3 totals 14 residues. CDR3 nucleotide sequence: TGCAGCGCCCGACTAGCGGGCACCTACAATGAGCAGTTCTTC. It translates to CSARLAGTYNEQFF.

The chain carries TRBV4-1 and TRBJ2-1; TRBD2 agrees at 13 bases. Trimming at V came to 2 bases and at J to 6 bases, leaving 7 bases not matched to a gene. This CDR3 contains 17 residues. Germline CDR1 is MGHRA and CDR2 is YSYEKL. CDR3 coding DNA: TGCGCCAGCAGCCAAATTGAACTAGCGGGGGGGGGCAATGAGCAGTTCTTC. Its protein is CASSQIELAGGGNEQFF.

The gene calls are TRBV2 and TRBJ1-3, with D possibly TRBD1 on 6 matching bases. V lost 7 bases and J 4 bases, leaving 14 bases between the germline ends. Germline values: CDR1 SNHLY, CDR2 FYNNEI. CDR3 size: 14 residues. The CDR3 loop reads CASIRGQSGNTIYF. The DNA of the CDR3 is TGTGCCAGCATACGTGGACAGTCGGGAAACACCATATATTTT.

The chain's CDR3 is CASSLDRGRDTGELFF. The CDR3 DNA reads as TGCGCCAGCAGCTTGGACAGGGGGCGCGACACCGGGGAGCTGTTTTTT. V usage is TRBV5-1 and J usage is TRBJ2-2; TRBD1 aligns across 9 bases. V dropped 0 bases and J dropped 3; count of bases not matched to a gene: 3. CDR3 length: 16 residues. The germline CDR1 and CDR2 sequences are SGHRS and YFSETQ.

The chain couples TRBV10-3 to TRBJ2-1; 14 nucleotides line up with TRBD2. Germline loops: CDR1 ENHRY, CDR2 SYGVKD. Trimming removed 4 bases from V and 6 bases from J; junction bases left unmatched: 2. There are 15 residues in the CDR3. The CDR3 DNA reads as TGTGCCATCAGTGCGACTAGCGGGGGGGTCAATGAGCAGTTCTTC. Protein sequence: CAISATSGGVNEQFF.

The chain links TRBV9 to TRBJ2-2; tentatively, D is TRBD2 (6 bases). V dropped 2 bases and J dropped 1 base, with 12 bases sitting between them. Germline V gene lookup returns CDR1 SGDLS and CDR2 YYNGEE. The CDR3 spans 16 residues. The CDR3 here is CASSVELARNTGELFF. CDR3 in DNA: TGTGCCAGCAGCGTCGAACTAGCACGGAACACCGGGGAGCTGTTTTTT.

The V and J genes are TRBV11-2 and TRBJ2-1; 7 positions match TRBD1. Unmatched junction bases numbered 13, after V lost 5 bases and J lost 0 bases. The CDR3 is 18 amino acids. Germline-derived CDR1 and CDR2 are SGHAT and FQNNGV. This CDR3 is CASSPRPGTESSYNEQFF. The CDR3 nucleotides are TGTGCCAGCAGCCCTCGTCCCGGGACAGAAAGCTCCTACAATGAGCAGTTCTTC.

This sequence joins TRBV10-3 and TRBJ1-4, with a weak D call TRBD1 (6 bases). The CDR3 loop spans 17 amino acids. V was trimmed by 3 bases and J by 8 bases, leaving 22 bases between them. CDR1 and CDR2 from the germline V gene are ENHRY and SYGVKD. The CDR3 nucleotides are TGTGCCATCAGTGACTATCCTCCGGGCCTAGGGGGAGAAAAACTGTTTTTT. Translation gives CAISDYPPGLGGEKLFF.

CDR3 DNA sequence: TGTGCCAGCTCACCGTTCGGGGGGACAGGGGTACACCAGCCCCAGCATTTT. Protein sequence: CASSPFGGTGVHQPQHF. This chain links TRBV18 with TRBJ1-5, with 10 positions matching TRBD1. Germline CDR1 is KGHSH and CDR2 is LQKENI. The trim removed 3 bases at V and 7 bases at J, leaving 12 bases unmatched. The CDR3 extends over 17 amino acids.

The chain has TRBV11-2 and TRBJ1-5, with 11 positions matching TRBD1. V trimming: 5 bases; J trimming: 5 bases; junction bases outside the gene matches: 5. Germline V gene lookup returns CDR1 SGHAT and CDR2 FQNNGV. CDR3 length: 15 amino acids. CDR3: CASSKGQGGHQPQHF. For the CDR3, the DNA is TGTGCCAGCAGCAAGGGACAGGGGGGCCATCAGCCCCAGCATTTT.

The chain joins TRBV24-1 to TRBJ2-5, with a tentative D call TRBD1 (5 bases). This CDR3 comprises 15 residues. The germline gives CDR1 KGHDR, CDR2 SFDVKD. V gave up 3 bases and J gave up 1 base, with 11 bases separating them. The chain's CDR3 is CATSDPETVQETQYF. The DNA for the CDR3 is TGTGCCACCAGTGATCCAGAGACAGTCCAAGAGACCCAGTACTTC.

The rearrangement links TRBV7-9 to TRBJ1-2; TRBD1 matches at 9 bases. There are 14 residues in the CDR3. Germline loops: CDR1 SEHNR, CDR2 FQNEAQ (reference sequence). The J segment lost 7 bases and the V segment lost 5 bases, leaving 8 bases of the junction unmatched. CDR3 coding DNA: TGTGCCAGCAGCCTGAAGGACAGGGGTCTTGGCTACACCTTC. Its protein product is CASSLKDRGLGYTF.

A few counts support this clone. This chain uses TRBV5-1 with TRBJ1-1, with 10 nucleotides matching TRBD1. CDR3 length: 15 residues. Trimming cost V 3 bases and J 5 bases; bases outside gene matches: 7. Germline V gene sequence: CDR1 SGHRS, CDR2 YFSETQ. The CDR3 loop reads CASSWRGQGRTEAFF. Written as DNA, the CDR3 is TGCGCCAGCAGCTGGCGGGGACAGGGGAGAACTGAAGCTTTCTTT.